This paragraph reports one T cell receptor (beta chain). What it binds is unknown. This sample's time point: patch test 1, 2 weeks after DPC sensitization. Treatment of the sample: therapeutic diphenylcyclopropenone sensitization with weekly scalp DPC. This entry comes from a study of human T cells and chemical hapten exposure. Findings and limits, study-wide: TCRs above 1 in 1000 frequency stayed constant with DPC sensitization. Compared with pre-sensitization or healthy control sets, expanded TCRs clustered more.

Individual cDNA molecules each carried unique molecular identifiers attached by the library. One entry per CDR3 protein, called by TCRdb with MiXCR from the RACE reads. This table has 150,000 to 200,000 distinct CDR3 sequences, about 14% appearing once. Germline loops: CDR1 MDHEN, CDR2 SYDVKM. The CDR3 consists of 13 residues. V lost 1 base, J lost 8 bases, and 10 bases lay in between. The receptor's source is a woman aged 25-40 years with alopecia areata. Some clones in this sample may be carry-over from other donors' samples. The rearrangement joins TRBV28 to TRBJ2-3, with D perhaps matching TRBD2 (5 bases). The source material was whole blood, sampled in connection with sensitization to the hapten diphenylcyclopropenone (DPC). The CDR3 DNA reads TGTGCCAGCAGTTTATCGGCTAGCCCTACGCAGTATTTT. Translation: CASSLSASPTQYF.